The sample holds many counts of the clone carrying this T cell receptor (beta chain). The antigen is unknown. This specimen belongs to a study of OX40 agonist ivuxolimab in advanced cancers. The overall study: The dose-escalation group included hepatocellular carcinoma, melanoma, renal cell carcinoma and head and neck cancer. The study's findings and limits: On average, CD8+ T cells showed a greater number of expanded clones than CD4+.

Repertoires were generated with immunoSEQ multiplex PCR, while TCRdb's copy carries only in-frame clones and drops some. The sample includes about 10,000 clones, 60% to 80% seen only once; the top ten take 46%. This TCR derives from an adult with an advanced solid tumor such as melanoma, head and neck, liver or kidney cancer. The sample here was CD4+ or CD8+ T cells sorted from blood, taken in a trial of the OX40 agonist ivuxolimab.

The CDR3 coding sequence is TGCGCCAGCAGCTTCCACGGGCCTACTAGCGGGGCCTACAATGAGCAGTTCTTC. Translation gives CASSFHGPTSGAYNEQFF. The genes are TRBV5-1 and TRBJ2-1; 10 positions agree with TRBD2. Germline values: CDR1 SGHRS, CDR2 YFSETQ. The V segment lost 2 bases and the J segment 2 bases; nucleotides outside the gene matches: 10. The CDR3 extends over 18 amino acids.